The source of this T cell receptor (beta chain) is a study of T cell responses to AZD1222 COVID-19 vaccine. Study outcomes and limitations: Nearly half of spike-specific TCRs reportedly target variant regions that are unmutated in the B.1.351 and B.1.1.7 variants.

Assay: immunoSEQ multiplex PCR; the TCRdb copy retains only in-frame clones and omits some. The repertoire has about 260,000 clones, approximately 95% of them found once; the top ten carry around 0.6%. This clone has a single count. Its antigen remains unidentified. Germline CDR1 reads MGHRA; CDR2 reads YSYEKL. Trimming at V came to 1 base and at J to 5 bases, leaving 10 bases not matched to a gene. The CDR3 extends over 17 amino acids. The specimen was peripheral blood, collected on day 0 of AZD1222 vaccination. This sequence was found in an adult in good health. V gene TRBV4-1 combines with J gene TRBJ2-3, with 9 bases matching TRBD2. Here the CDR3 reads CASSQVWGLAIIDTQYF. The CDR3 DNA reads as TGCGCCAGCAGCCAAGTTTGGGGACTAGCTATTATAGATACGCAGTATTTT.